The text below deals with one TCR beta chain. As yet, its antigen is unknown. This sample is drawn from a study of radiotherapy plus CTLA-4 blockade in lung cancer. The wider study: Roughly a sixth of enrolled patients responded objectively, and approximately 30% had disease control. General observations from the study: In blood, TCR clones derived from the tumor expanded after radiotherapy plus ipilimumab. Reports identified early blood T cell clone dynamics, with interferon-beta, as the best response predictor.

This CDR3 contains 14 residues. It was focal radiation plus CTLA-4 blockade with ipilimumab that patients with chemo-refractory metastatic non-small-cell lung cancer received. Profiling relied on immunoSEQ multiplex PCR, and the TCRdb table lists in-frame clones only, not all of them. Of about 60,000 clones detected, approximately 82% appear once; the ten largest clones hold less than 5%. The rearrangement links TRBV1 to TRBJ1-2; the table's D call, TRBD1, was not checked against the DNA. TRBV1 is shown as a pseudogene. The clonotype was recovered from a human donor with non-small cell lung cancer who had a partial response to radiotherapy plus ipilimumab. This material consisted of peripheral blood, taken from a patient treated with radiotherapy plus ipilimumab. In DNA, the CDR3 is TGCACCAGCAGCCGGTCCCGGACAGGGGAGGGCTACACCTTC. Translation gives CTSSRSRTGEGYTF.